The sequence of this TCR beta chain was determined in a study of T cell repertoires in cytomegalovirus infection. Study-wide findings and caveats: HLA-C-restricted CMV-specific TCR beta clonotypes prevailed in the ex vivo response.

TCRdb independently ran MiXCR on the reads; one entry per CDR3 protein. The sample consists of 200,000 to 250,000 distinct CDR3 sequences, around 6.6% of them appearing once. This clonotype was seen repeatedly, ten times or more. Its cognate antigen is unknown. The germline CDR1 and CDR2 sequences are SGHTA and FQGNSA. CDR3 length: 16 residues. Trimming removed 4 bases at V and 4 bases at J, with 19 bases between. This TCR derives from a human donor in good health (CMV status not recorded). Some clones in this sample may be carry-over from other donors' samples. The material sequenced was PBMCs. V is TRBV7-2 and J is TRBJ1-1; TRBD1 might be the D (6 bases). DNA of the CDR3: TGTGCCAGCAGCTCTAGAGGGGGGGCTGGGGGCACTGAAGCTTTCTTT. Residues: CASSSRGGAGGTEAFF.